The next 23 T cell receptor beta chains were all read from a single sample in a study of blood T cells in healthy people across ages. Sample-barcoded 5' priming and a J-beta primer mix drove a second PCR of about 6 to 12 cycles. TCRdb re-derived calls from the 5' RACE reads in MiXCR, one entry per CDR3 protein. The table includes 1.5 million to 2 million distinct CDR3 sequences, 28% detected once. The material sequenced was blood. These TCRs come from a woman aged 25 to 45 in good health.

This clonotype was detected a few times. This sequence joins TRBV12-3 or TRBV12-4 and TRBJ2-7, with 11 bases matching TRBD1. V lost 6 bases and J lost 1; bases outside the gene matches: 17. The CDR3 loop spans 19 amino acids. The CDR3 DNA sequence: TGTGCCAGCAGCTCGAGGACAGGGGGCGAGAGGATGGGGTCCTACGAGCAGTACTTC. This encodes CASSSRTGGERMGSYEQYF.

This clonotype came up a few times. The gene calls are TRBV3-1 and TRBJ2-5, with D perhaps matching TRBD2 (6 bases). Germline CDR1 LGHDT, CDR2 YNNKEL (reference sequence). The CDR3 covers 19 residues. The V end lost 1 base, the J end lost 11 bases, and 32 bases lay between the germline ends. The CDR3 nucleotides read TGTGCCAGCAGCCAAGTAACTAGCAGGAGTATCCGAGGGTACAATGAGCAGTACTTC. Protein: CASSQVTSRSIRGYNEQYF.

This clonotype was seen more than once but under ten times. This chain connects TRBV5-1 to TRBJ2-1; 9 bases line up with TRBD1. The CDR3 is 15 residues long. The V segment lost 0 bases and the J segment 8 bases; nucleotides outside the gene matches: 6. Germline CDR1 is SGHRS and CDR2 is YFSETQ. The CDR3, as DNA: TGCGCCAGCAGCTTGGCCGGGACAGGGATCGATGAGCAGTTCTTC. Protein product: CASSLAGTGIDEQFF. Full variable domain (missing parts from reference TRBV5-1 and TRBJ2-1): KAGVTQTPRYLIKTRGQQVTLSCSPISGHRSVSWYQQTPGQGLQFLFEYFSETQRNKGNFPGRFSGRQFSNSRSEMNVSTLELGDSALYLCASSLAGTGIDEQFFGPGTRLTVL.

This clonotype was recorded a few times. The chain links TRBV6-6 to TRBJ2-5; D is undetermined. Germline CDR1 is MNHNY and CDR2 is SVGAGI (reference sequence). V lost 6 bases to trimming and J lost 4 bases, with 15 bases between them. This CDR3 contains 14 residues. The CDR3 DNA reads as TGTGCCAGCAGCTATACCCCGCCCCCAGAGACCCAGTACTTC. Its protein product is CASSYTPPPETQYF.

This clonotype was counted ten times or more. The CDR3 DNA reads TGTGCCAGCATGGGACTAGCGGCCTACAATGAGCAGTTCTTC. This gives the protein CASMGLAAYNEQFF. The chain couples TRBV7-2 to TRBJ2-1, with 11 bases fitting TRBD2. J lost 2 bases, V lost 7 bases, and 1 base had no gene match. Looked up from germline, CDR1 is SGHTA and CDR2 is FQGNSA. The CDR3 totals 14 residues.

Ten or more counts support this clonotype. The chain is built from TRBV10-3 and TRBJ2-7; D might be TRBD1 (6 bases). The length of the CDR3 is 14 residues. The V gene lost 6 bases and the J gene lost 4 bases, with 16 bases spanning the gap. The germline V gene encodes CDR1 ENHRY and CDR2 SYGVKD. CDR3 in DNA: TGTGCCATCAGCCGGGACGGACAGATTTACGAGCAGTACTTC. This translates into CAISRDGQIYEQYF.

The J gene is TRBJ2-7, the V gene TRBV5-1; 13 positions agree with TRBD2. Per germline, CDR1 SGHRS and CDR2 YFSETQ. CDR3 length: 14 amino acids. The trim removed 0 bases at V and 11 bases at J, leaving 5 bases unmatched. The chain's CDR3 is CASSLETSGGAEYF. The CDR3 DNA follows: TGCGCCAGCAGCTTGGAAACTAGCGGGGGGGCCGAGTACTTC.

The chain links TRBV11-2 to TRBJ2-1; 11 bases are a match to TRBD2. The CDR3 contains 16 residues. The V and J ends lost 5 bases and 2 bases, in that order; junction bases with no gene match: 5. CDR1 is SGHAT, CDR2 FQNNGV, per germline. DNA of the CDR3: TGTGCCAGCAGCGAAGGGACTAGCGGAGCCTACAATGAGCAGTTCTTC. Encoded protein: CASSEGTSGAYNEQFF.

This clonotype was counted only a few times. The chain combines TRBV6-6 with TRBJ2-7; D remains unclear. CDR1 is MNHNY, CDR2 SVGAGI, per germline (reference sequence). This CDR3 has 17 amino acids. Trimming removed 2 bases from V and 2 bases from J, with 19 bases in between. Here the CDR3 reads CASSYPRGQSNTYEQYF. As DNA, the CDR3 is TGTGCCAGCAGTTACCCTCGTGGGCAGTCTAACACCTACGAGCAGTACTTC.

The V and J genes are TRBV6-5 and TRBJ2-7; 8 bases align to TRBD2. The J call may be faulty, since TRBJ2-5 better matches the DNA end. CDR3 size: 14 residues. Germline V gene sequence: CDR1 MNHEY, CDR2 SVGAGI. In nucleotides, the CDR3 is TGTGCCAGCAGTTACGCCGGGACTAGGGAGACCCAGTACTTC. Its translation is CASSYAGTRETQYF.

This chain uses TRBV6-1 with TRBJ1-2, with TRBD1 as a possible D gene (5 bases). From germline, CDR1 is MNHNS and CDR2 SASEGT. Deletions cut 7 bases from V and 8 bases from J, with 14 bases between. CDR3 length equals 12 residues. CDR3 protein: CASTDSSRGYTF. The CDR3 nucleotides read TGTGCCAGCACAGACAGCTCGCGGGGCTACACCTTC.

This chain uses TRBV28 with TRBJ2-1, with a weak D call TRBD2 (5 bases). This CDR3 spans 13 amino acids. Germline lookup yields CDR1 MDHEN and CDR2 SYDVKM. V was trimmed by 8 bases and J by 8 bases, leaving 16 bases between them. The DNA of the CDR3 is TGTGCCAGCGGCACCACCGGGGTCGATGAGCAGTTCTTC. Translating it yields CASGTTGVDEQFF.

This clonotype was seen only a few times. The chain joins TRBV5-1 to TRBJ2-1, with 9 positions matching TRBD1. CDR1 SGHRS and CDR2 YFSETQ come from the germline V gene. V gave up 5 bases and J gave up 4 bases; unmatched junction bases: 10. The CDR3 has 16 amino acids. As DNA, the CDR3 is TGCGCCAGCAGTTCGGGACAGGGAGGATTATACAATGAGCAGTTCTTC. Translating it yields CASSSGQGGLYNEQFF.

This clonotype was recorded a few times. The chain employs TRBV7-9 and TRBJ2-3; D is ambiguous. Germline V lookup: CDR1 SEHNR, CDR2 FQNEAQ (reference sequence). The CDR3 runs to 10 residues. Trimming removed 5 bases at V and 12 bases at J, with 9 bases between. This CDR3 reads CASSPDPQYF. CDR3 bases: TGTGCCAGCAGCCCAGACCCACAGTATTTT. Full variable domain (outside the CDR3, taken from reference TRBV7-9 and TRBJ2-3): DTGVSQNPRHKITKRGQNVTFRCDPISEHNRLYWYRQTLGQGPEFLTYFQNEAQLEKSRLLSDRFSAERPKGSFSTLEIQRTEQGDSAMYLCASSPDPQYFGPGTRLTVL.

This clonotype was seen only a few times. The rearrangement joins TRBV10-2 to TRBJ2-5; no clear D. This CDR3 contains 15 residues. Per germline, CDR1 WSHSY and CDR2 SAAADI. The V end lost 4 bases, the J end lost 2 bases, and 14 bases lay between the germline ends. The CDR3 DNA sequence: TGCGCCAGCAGTGGGCGAAACATTGTACAAGAGACCCAGTACTTC. This translates into CASSGRNIVQETQYF.

This clonotype was counted between two and nine times. The chain's CDR3 is CATSDRDAEKGRIYEQFF. The CDR3 DNA follows: TGTGCCACCAGTGACCGGGACGCGGAAAAAGGCCGGATCTATGAGCAGTTCTTC. V and J are TRBV24-1 and TRBJ2-1, with D tentatively TRBD1 or TRBD2 (5 bases each). In germline, CDR1 is KGHDR, CDR2 SFDVKD. V lost 4 bases and J 8 bases, leaving 26 bases between the germline ends. The CDR3 has 18 amino acids.

This clonotype was seen a few times. The V and J genes are TRBV29-1 and TRBJ1-5; the D is unclear. Trimming stripped 2 bases from V and 6 bases from J, with 8 bases between. Germline values: CDR1 SQVTM, CDR2 ANQGSEA. This CDR3 contains 12 residues. In DNA form, the CDR3 reads TGCAGCGTTGAACAGCCGGGTCAGCCCCAGCATTTT. Protein product: CSVEQPGQPQHF.

This clonotype came up a few times. This chain joins TRBV5-1 and TRBJ2-7, with D maybe TRBD2 (6 bases). Trimming removed 1 base from V and 4 bases from J, with 15 bases in between. Germline values: CDR1 SGHRS, CDR2 YFSETQ. This CDR3 has 15 amino acids. CDR3 coding DNA: TGCGCCAGCAGCTTGAGAAGTGGGGAGGTGTACGAGCAGTACTTC. It encodes CASSLRSGEVYEQYF.

This clonotype came up a few times. The CDR3 DNA reads TGCAGTGCTAGTGAAACTGCTGAGCAGTTCTTC. Translated: CSASETAEQFF. V is TRBV20-1 and J is TRBJ2-1; D uncertain. Germline CDR1 reads DFQATT; CDR2 reads SNEGSKA (reference sequence). With 3 bases removed from V and 9 bases from J, the gap between germline ends came to 9 bases. The CDR3 is 11 amino acids.

A few counts support this clonotype. The chain recombines TRBV5-1 with TRBJ2-5; D possibly corresponds to TRBD1 (5 bases). The CDR3 has 15 amino acids. CDR1 SGHRS and CDR2 YFSETQ come from the germline V gene. V lost 0 bases and J lost 4, with 13 bases in between. The DNA for the CDR3 is TGCGCCAGCAGCTTGGGTGGACAAACGGCAGAGACCCAGTACTTC. It specifies CASSLGGQTAETQYF.

This clonotype was counted between two and nine times. This sequence joins TRBV10-3 and TRBJ2-3; 9 nucleotides align to TRBD1. Trimming took 3 bases from V and 4 from J; bases not matched to a gene: 8. Germline lookup yields CDR1 ENHRY and CDR2 SYGVKD. The CDR3 is 16 amino acids. The CDR3 spells CAISDQTGGASDTQYF. CDR3 nucleotides: TGTGCCATCAGTGACCAAACAGGGGGCGCCTCAGATACGCAGTATTTT.

This clonotype has just a few counts. The chain joins TRBV7-3 to TRBJ1-2, with TRBD1 matching over 8 bases. V lost 2 bases and J lost 5; bases outside the gene matches: 10. CDR3 length: 16 residues. CDR1 is SGHTA and CDR2 is FQGTGA in the germline V gene. CDR3 bases: TGTGCCAGCAGCTTAGGCCCAGGGGGCGCGGATTATGGCTACACCTTC. As protein: CASSLGPGGADYGYTF.

Note on this clonotype: One base away lies a much larger clone, so this may be a sequencing read error. The chain has TRBV12-3 or TRBV12-4 and TRBJ2-4; D call uncertain. V gave up 0 bases and J gave up 13 bases, with 16 bases separating them. CDR3 length: 14 residues. The CDR3 loop is CASSLAGQFNEQYF. The DNA of the CDR3 is TGTGCCAGCAGTTTAGCAGGTCAATTCAATGAGCAGTACTTC.